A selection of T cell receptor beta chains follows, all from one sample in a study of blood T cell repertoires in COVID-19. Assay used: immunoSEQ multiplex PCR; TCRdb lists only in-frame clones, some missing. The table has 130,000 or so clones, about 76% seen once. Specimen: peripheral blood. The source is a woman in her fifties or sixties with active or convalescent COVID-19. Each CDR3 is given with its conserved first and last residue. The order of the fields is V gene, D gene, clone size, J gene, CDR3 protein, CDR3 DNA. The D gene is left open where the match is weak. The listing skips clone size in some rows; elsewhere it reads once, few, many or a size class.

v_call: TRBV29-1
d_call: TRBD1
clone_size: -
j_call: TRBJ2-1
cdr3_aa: CSVVFETGSYNEQFF
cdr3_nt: TGCAGCGTTGTATTTGAGACAGGGAGTTACAATGAGCAGTTCTTC

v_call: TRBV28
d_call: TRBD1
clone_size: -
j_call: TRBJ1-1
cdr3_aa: CASGKGGTGRWTEAFF
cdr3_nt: TGTGCCAGCGGAAAAGGTGGGACAGGGAGGTGGACTGAAGCTTTCTTT

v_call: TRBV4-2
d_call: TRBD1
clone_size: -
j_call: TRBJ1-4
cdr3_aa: CASGGTGEVGRGKLFF
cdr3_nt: TGTGCCAGTGGTGGGACAGGGGAAGTTGGAAGAGGAAAACTGTTTTTT

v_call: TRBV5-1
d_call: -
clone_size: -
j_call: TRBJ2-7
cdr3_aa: CASSLGGGYEQYF
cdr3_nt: TGCGCCAGCAGCTTGGGAGGCGGCTACGAGCAGTACTTC

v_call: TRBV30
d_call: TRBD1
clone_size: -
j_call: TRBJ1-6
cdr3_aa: CAWTVGQGNSPLHF
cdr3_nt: TGTGCCTGGACGGTCGGACAGGGAAATTCACCCCTCCACTTT

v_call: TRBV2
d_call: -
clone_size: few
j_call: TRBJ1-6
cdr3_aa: CASRRDQISNSPLHF
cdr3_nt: TGTGCCAGCCGGAGAGACCAAATATCTAATTCACCCCTCCACTTT

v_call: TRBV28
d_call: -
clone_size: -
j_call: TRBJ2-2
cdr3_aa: CASSVLGFGRYTGELFF
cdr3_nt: TGTGCCAGCTCAGTTTTGGGCTTTGGCAGGTACACCGGGGAGCTGTTTTTT

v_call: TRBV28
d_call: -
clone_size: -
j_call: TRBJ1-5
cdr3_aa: CASIGGRDYLQPQHF
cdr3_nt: TGTGCCAGCATTGGGGGCAGGGATTATCTTCAGCCCCAGCATTTT

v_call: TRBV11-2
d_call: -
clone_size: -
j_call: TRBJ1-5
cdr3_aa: CASSLAGGNQPQHF
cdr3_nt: TGTGCCAGCAGCTTAGCAGGGGGCAATCAGCCCCAGCATTTT

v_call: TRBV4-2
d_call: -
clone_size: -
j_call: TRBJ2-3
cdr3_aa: CASSPLGATTDTQYF
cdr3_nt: TGTGCCAGCAGCCCCCTGGGGGCTACCACAGATACGCAGTATTTT

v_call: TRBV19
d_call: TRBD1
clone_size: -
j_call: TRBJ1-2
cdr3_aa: CASSTGTGAGYGYTF
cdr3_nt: TGTGCCAGTAGTACAGGGACAGGGGCGGGCTATGGCTACACCTTC